This T cell receptor (beta chain) was found in a study of blood T cells in healthy people across ages. A second PCR of 7 to 11 cycles used a sample-barcoded 5' primer and a J-beta primer mix. Each TCR beta cDNA got a 12-nucleotide random molecular identifier. One entry per CDR3 protein, called by TCRdb with MiXCR from the 5' RACE reads. The sample yields about 620,000 distinct CDR3 sequences, around a fifth seen once. Study-level points and caveats: Unsorted PBMCs prevented conclusive naive versus antigen-experienced comparison.

Drawn from each donor were roughly 10 milliliters of peripheral blood. As to this clonotype: Its target is not known. Compared with germline, one end of the junction differs, possibly owing to a read error.

The CDR3 sequence is 15 residues long. Germline assignment: CDR1 MGHDK and CDR2 SYGVNS. The V and J genes are TRBV25-1 and TRBJ1-4; D is uncertain. Sequencing used blood. The receptor was derived from a man between 65 and 79 years old in good health. CDR3 sequence reads: CASSESAAGGENLFF. The CDR3 DNA follows: TGTGCCAGCAGTGAATCGGCAGCAGGCGGCGAAAACCTGTTTTTT.